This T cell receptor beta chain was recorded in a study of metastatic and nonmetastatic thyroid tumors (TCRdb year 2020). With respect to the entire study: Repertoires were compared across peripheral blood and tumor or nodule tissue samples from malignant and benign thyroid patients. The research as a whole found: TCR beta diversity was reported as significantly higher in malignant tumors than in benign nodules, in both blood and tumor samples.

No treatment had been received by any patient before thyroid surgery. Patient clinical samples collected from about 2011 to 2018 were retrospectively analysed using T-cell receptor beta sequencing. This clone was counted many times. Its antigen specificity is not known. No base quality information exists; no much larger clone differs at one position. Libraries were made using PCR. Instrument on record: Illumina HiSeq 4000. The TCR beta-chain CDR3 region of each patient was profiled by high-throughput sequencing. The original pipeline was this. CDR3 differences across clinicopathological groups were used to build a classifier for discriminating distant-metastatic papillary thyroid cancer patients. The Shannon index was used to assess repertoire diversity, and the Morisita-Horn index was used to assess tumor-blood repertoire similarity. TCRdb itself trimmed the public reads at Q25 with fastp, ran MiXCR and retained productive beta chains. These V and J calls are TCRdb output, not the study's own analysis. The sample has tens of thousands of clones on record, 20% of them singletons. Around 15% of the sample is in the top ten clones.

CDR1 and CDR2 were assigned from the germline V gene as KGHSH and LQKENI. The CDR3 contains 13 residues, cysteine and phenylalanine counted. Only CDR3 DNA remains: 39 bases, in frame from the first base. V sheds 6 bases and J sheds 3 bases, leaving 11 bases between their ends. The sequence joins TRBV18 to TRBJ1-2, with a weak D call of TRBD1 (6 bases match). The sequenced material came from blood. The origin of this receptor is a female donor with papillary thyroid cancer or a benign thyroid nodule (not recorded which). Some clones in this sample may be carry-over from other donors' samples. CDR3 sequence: CASSPDSYYGYTF. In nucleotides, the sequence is TGTGCCAGCTCCCCGGACAGCTACTATGGCTACACCTTC.